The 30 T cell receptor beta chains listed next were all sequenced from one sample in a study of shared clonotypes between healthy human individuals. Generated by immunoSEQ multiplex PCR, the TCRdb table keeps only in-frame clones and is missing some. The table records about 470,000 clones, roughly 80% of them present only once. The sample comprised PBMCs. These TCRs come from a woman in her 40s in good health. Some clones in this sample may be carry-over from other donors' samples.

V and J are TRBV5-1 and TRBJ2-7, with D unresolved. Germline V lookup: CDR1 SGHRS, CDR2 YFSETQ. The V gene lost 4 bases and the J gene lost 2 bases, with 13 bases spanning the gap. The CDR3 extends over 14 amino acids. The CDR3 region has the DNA TGCGCCAGCAGCGTCACACAGTCGACCTACGAGCAGTACTTC. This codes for CASSVTQSTYEQYF.

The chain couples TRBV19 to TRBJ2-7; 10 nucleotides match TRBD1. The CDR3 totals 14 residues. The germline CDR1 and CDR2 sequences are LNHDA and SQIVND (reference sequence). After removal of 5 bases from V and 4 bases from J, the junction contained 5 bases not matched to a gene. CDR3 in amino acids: CASSLGTGVYEQYF. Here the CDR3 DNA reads TGTGCCAGTAGTCTCGGGACAGGGGTTTACGAGCAGTACTTC.

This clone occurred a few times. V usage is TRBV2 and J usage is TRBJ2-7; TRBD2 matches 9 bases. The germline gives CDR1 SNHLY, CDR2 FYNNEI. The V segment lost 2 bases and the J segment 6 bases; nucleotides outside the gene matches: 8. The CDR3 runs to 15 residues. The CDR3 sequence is CASSEKLAGIFEQYF. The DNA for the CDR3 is TGTGCCAGCAGTGAAAAGCTAGCGGGAATCTTCGAGCAGTACTTC.

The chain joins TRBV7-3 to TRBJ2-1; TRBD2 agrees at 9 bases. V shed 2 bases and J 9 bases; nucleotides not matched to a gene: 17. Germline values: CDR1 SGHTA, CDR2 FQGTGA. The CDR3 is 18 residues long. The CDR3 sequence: CASSLGPPGLANQAEQFF. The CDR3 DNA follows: TGTGCCAGCAGCTTAGGCCCCCCTGGACTAGCGAATCAGGCTGAGCAGTTCTTC.

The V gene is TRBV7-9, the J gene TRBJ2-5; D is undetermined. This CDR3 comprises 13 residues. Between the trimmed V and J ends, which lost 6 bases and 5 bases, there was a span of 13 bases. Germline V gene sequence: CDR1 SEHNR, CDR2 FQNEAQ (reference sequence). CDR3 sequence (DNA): TGTGCCAGCAGTCCCGGACCTCGGGAGACCCAGTACTTC. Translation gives CASSPGPRETQYF.

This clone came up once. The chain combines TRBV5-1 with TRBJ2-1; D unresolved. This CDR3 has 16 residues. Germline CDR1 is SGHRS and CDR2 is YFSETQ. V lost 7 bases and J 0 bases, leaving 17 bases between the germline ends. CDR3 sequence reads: CASSSTVTDSYNEQFF. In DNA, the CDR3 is TGCGCCAGCTCATCGACCGTTACAGACTCCTACAATGAGCAGTTCTTC.

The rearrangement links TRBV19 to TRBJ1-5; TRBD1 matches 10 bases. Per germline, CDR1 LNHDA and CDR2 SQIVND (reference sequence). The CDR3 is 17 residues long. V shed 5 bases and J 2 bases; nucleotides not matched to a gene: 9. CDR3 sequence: CASSVSGTGEGNQPQHF. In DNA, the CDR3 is TGTGCCAGTAGTGTCTCCGGGACAGGGGAGGGCAATCAGCCCCAGCATTTT.

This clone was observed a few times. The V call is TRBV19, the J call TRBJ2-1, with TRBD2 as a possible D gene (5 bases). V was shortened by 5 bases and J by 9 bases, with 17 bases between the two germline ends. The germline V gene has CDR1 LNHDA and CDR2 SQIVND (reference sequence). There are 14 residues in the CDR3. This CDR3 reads CASSPRLGRGEQFF. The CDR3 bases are TGTGCCAGTAGTCCCCGCCTTGGCCGGGGTGAGCAGTTCTTC.

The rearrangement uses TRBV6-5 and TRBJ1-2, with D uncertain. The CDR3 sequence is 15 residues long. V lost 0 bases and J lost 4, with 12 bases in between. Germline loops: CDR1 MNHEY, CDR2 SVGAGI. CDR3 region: CASSYSGVGGYGYTF. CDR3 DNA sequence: TGTGCCAGCAGTTACTCAGGAGTAGGCGGCTATGGCTACACCTTC.

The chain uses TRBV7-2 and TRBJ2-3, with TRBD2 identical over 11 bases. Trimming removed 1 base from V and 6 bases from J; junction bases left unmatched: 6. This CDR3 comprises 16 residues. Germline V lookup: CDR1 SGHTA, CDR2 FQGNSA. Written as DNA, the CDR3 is TGTGCCAGCAGCTTAGGGGCTAGCGGGAGGACGGATACGCAGTATTTT. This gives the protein CASSLGASGRTDTQYF.

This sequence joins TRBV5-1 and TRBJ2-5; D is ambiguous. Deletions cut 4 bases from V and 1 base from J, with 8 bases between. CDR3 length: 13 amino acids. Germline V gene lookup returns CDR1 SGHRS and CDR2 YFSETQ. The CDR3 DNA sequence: TGCGCCAGCAGCAGGGCCCGCCAAGAGACCCAGTACTTC. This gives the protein CASSRARQETQYF.

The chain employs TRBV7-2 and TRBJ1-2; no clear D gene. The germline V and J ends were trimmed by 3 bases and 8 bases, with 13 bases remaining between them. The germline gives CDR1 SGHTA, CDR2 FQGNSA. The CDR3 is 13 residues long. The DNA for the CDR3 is TGTGCCAGCAGCTTCGGGCTTAGGCGGGGCTACACCTTC. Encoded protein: CASSFGLRRGYTF. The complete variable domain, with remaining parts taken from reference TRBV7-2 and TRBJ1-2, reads GAGVSQSPSNKVTEKGKDVELRCDPISGHTALYWYRQSLGQGLEFLIYFQGNSAPDKSGLPSDRFSAERTGGSVSTLTIQRTQQEDSAVYLCASSFGLRRGYTFGSGTRLTVV.

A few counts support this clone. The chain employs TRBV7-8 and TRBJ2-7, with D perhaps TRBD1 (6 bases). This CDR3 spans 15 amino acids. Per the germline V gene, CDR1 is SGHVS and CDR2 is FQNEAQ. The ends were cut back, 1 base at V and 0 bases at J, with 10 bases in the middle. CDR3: CASSLELGGSYEQYF. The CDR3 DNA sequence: TGTGCCAGCAGCTTAGAATTAGGGGGCTCCTACGAGCAGTACTTC.

The CDR3: CASSELATSVYNEQFF. The CDR3 coding sequence is TGTGCCAGCAGTGAACTGGCGACTAGCGTCTACAATGAGCAGTTCTTC. The genes are TRBV2 and TRBJ2-1; 8 bases align to TRBD2. Trimming at V came to 2 bases and at J to 3 bases, leaving 6 bases not matched to a gene. The CDR3 is 16 amino acids. Germline CDR1 and CDR2: SNHLY and FYNNEI.

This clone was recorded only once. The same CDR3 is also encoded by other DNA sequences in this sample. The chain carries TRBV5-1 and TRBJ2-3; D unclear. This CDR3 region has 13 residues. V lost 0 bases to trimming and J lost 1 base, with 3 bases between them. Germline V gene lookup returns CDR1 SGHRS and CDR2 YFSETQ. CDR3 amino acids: CASSLEGTDTQYF. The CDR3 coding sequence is TGCGCCAGCAGCTTGGAGGGCACAGATACGCAGTATTTT.

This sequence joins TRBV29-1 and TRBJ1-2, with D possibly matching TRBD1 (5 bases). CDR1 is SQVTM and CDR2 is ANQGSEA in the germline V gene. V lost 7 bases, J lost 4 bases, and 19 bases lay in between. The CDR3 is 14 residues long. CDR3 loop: CSANTGVGGYGYTF. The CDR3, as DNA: TGCAGCGCAAACACCGGAGTGGGGGGCTATGGCTACACCTTC.

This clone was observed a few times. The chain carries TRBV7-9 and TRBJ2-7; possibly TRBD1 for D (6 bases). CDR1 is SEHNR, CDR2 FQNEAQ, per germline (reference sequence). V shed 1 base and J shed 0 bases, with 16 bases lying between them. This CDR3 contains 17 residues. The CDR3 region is CASSLEGVGTYSYEQYF. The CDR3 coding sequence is TGTGCCAGCAGCTTAGAGGGGGTGGGAACGTACTCCTACGAGCAGTACTTC.

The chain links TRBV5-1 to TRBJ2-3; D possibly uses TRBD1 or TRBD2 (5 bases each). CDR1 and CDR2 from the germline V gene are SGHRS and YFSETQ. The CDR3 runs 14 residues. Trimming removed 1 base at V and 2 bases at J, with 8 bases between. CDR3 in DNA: TGCGCCAGCAGCTTGTGGGGGAACACAGATACGCAGTATTTT. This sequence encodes CASSLWGNTDTQYF.

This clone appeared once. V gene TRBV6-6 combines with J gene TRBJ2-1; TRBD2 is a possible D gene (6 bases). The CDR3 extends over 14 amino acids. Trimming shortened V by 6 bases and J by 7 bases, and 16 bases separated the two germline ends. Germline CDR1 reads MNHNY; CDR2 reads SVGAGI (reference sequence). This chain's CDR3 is CASSLDGGWNEQFF. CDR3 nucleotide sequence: TGTGCCAGCAGCCTGGATGGAGGGTGGAATGAGCAGTTCTTC.

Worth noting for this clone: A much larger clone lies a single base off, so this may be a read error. The CDR3 bases are TGTGCCAGTAGTATGATGACAGGGACGAGCAATCAGCCCCAGCGTTTT. Translating it yields CASSMMTGTSNQPQRF. The chain uses TRBV19 and TRBJ1-5, with TRBD1 identical over 7 bases. Germline lookup yields CDR1 LNHDA and CDR2 SQIVND (reference sequence). The CDR3 runs to 16 residues.

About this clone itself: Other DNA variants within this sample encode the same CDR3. This chain's CDR3 is CASSSGLLPYEQYF. DNA of the CDR3: TGTGCCAGCAGCTCGGGACTCCTACCCTACGAGCAGTACTTC. This rearrangement joins TRBV7-2 to TRBJ2-5; the D gene is possibly TRBD2 (6 bases). The J call is in doubt because the DNA end fits TRBJ2-7 better. The length of the CDR3 is 14 residues. Looked up from germline, CDR1 is SGHTA and CDR2 is FQGNSA.

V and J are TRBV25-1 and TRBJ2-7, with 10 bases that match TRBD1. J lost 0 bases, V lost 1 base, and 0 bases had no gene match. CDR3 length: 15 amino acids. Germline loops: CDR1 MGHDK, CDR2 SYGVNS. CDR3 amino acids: CASSEWDRGSYEQYF. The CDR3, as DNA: TGTGCCAGCAGTGAATGGGACAGGGGCTCCTACGAGCAGTACTTC.

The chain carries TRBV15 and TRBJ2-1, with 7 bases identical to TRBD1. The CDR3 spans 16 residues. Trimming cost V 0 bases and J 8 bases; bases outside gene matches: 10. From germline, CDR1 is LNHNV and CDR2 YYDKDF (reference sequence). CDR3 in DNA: TGTGCCACCAGCAGAGATACCAACAGGGGAGCCCATGAGCAGTTCTTC. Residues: CATSRDTNRGAHEQFF. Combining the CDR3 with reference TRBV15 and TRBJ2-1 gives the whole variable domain DAMVIQNPRYQVTQFGKPVTLSCSQTLNHNVMYWYQQKSSQAPKLLFHYYDKDFNNEADTPDNFQSRRPNTSFCFLDIRSPGLGDTAMYLCATSRDTNRGAHEQFFGPGTRLTVL.

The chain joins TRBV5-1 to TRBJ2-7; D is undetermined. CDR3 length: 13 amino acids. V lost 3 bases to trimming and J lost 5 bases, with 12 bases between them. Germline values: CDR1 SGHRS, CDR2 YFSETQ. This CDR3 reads CASSSRPTNEQYF. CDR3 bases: TGCGCCAGCAGCTCCCGACCTACTAACGAGCAGTACTTC.

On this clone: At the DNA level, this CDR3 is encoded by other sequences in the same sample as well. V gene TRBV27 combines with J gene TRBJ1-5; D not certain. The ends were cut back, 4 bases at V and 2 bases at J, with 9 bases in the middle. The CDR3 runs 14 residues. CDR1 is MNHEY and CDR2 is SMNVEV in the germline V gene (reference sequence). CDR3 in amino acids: CASSSLSGNQPQHF. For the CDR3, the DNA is TGTGCCAGCAGTTCCTTATCGGGCAATCAGCCCCAGCATTTT.

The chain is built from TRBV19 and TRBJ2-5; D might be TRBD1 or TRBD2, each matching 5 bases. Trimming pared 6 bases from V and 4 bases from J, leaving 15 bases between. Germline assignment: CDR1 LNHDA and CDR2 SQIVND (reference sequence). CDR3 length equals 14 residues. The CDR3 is CASSAQVGVETQYF. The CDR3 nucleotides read TGTGCCAGTAGCGCCCAGGTGGGGGTAGAGACCCAGTACTTC.

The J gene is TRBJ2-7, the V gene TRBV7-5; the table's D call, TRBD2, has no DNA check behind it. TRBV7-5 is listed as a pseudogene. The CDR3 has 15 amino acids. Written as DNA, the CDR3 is TGTGTCAGAAGCCACCCGGCTAGCGGACCCTACGAGCAGTACTTC. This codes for CVRSHPASGPYEQYF.

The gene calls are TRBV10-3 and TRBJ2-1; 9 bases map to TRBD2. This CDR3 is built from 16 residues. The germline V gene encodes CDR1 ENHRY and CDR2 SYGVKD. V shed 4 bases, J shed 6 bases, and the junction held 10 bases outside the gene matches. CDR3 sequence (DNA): TGTGCCATCAGTGGGCGGGAGGGATTGAGGGGCAATGAGCAGTTCTTC. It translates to CAISGREGLRGNEQFF.

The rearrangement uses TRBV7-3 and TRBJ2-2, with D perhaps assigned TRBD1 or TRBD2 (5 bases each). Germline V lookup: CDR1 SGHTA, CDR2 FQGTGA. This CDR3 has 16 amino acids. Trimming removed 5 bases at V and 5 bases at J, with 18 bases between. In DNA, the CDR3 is TGTGCCAGCAGCCGGGACGGAGGAATTTATACCGGGGAGCTGTTTTTT. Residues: CASSRDGGIYTGELFF. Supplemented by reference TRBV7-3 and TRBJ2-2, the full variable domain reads GAGVSQTPSNKVTEKGKYVELRCDPISGHTALYWYRQSLGQGPEFLIYFQGTGAADDSGLPNDRFFAVRPEGSVSTLKIQRTERGDSAVYLCASSRDGGIYTGELFFGEGSRLTVL.

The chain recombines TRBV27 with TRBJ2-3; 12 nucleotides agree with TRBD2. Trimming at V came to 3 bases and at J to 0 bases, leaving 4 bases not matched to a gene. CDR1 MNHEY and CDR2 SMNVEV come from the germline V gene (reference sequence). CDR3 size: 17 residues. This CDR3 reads CASSLLGLAGSTDTQYF. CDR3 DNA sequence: TGTGCCAGCAGTTTGCTAGGACTAGCGGGAAGCACAGATACGCAGTATTTT.